This TCR beta chain appears in the sequencing data of a study of CD39 and CD103 CD8 tumor-infiltrating T cells (dated by TCRdb to between 2017 and 2018). About the study as a whole: Repertoire comparisons were shown for an HPV-positive HNSCC, an HPV-negative HNSCC, an ovarian cancer and a melanoma patient. Deep sequencing of TCRbeta CDR3 was used to compare the repertoires of CD8 TIL subsets, defined by CD103 and CD39, against those of peripheral memory CD8 T cells.

At the time samples were collected, the patients were not on therapy, although their prior treatments varied from chemotherapy, radiotherapy, surgery and immunotherapy to none at all. Thawed cells were enriched for T lymphocytes with a negative-selection kit, adding EpCAM beads for tumor-infiltrating lymphocytes. Memory CD8 T cells were sorted as CD8+CD4-CD45RA- cells regardless of CCR7 expression. Before analysis, peripheral blood mononuclear cells were separated on a Ficoll-Paque PLUS gradient and then cryopreserved. On a FACSAria II, each population was sorted to more than 97% purity, and the resulting cell pellets were frozen for TCR sequencing with no culture step. From approximately 10,000 to 100,000 sorted cells per subset, genomic DNA was extracted using the DNeasy Blood and Tissue Kit. The TCRbeta V-J or V-D-J regions were sequenced and mapped through the immunoSEQ service, and coverage above 10x per sample was achieved. The source study handled its data this way. Analysis was limited to productive rearrangements exported from the immunoSEQ Analyzer platform, and clonality was evaluated on the 500 most abundant clones. To quantify how much repertoires overlapped between populations, both the Morisita-Horn similarity index and the Jaccard index were used. Morisita-Horn similarity between CD8 T-cell subset TCR repertoires was measured in roughly six cancer patients. This is the immuneACCESS table as TCRdb keeps it, with only in-frame sequences that have V and J called. A part of the clones is gone; compared with another copy, unresolved V genes explain less than half, and the rest is unexplained. V and J calls and clone size follow that table, whereas D and trimming were derived from the DNA. The sample table contains fewer than 5,000 clones; only one count was recorded for around 65% of them. The ten largest clonotypes hold roughly an eighth of the sample.

This clone was counted a single time. The antigen this receptor binds is unknown. No per-base quality is available; no much larger clone lies one base away. From the cysteine through the phenylalanine, the CDR3 covers 14 amino acids. Here the CDR3 DNA is all that survives: 42 bases in frame from base 1. Trimming leaves V shorter by 3 bases and J shorter by 8 bases, with the junction holding 6 bases beyond the gene matches. The germline V gene (reference sequence) gives CDR1 as GTSNPN and CDR2 as SVGIG. The paper as a whole reports these results and caveats: Compared with DN and SP CD8 TILs and with blood memory CD8 T cells, DP CD8 TILs appeared more oligoclonal, with the top 30 clonotypes covering about 50-90%. DP TIL clonotypes were rarely detected in blood or uninvolved lymph node, whereas DN TIL clonotypes were found to largely overlap with peripheral memory CD8 repertoires.

The specimen was CD8+ T cells sorted from blood. The sample's cell subset or site label is to be understood as: total memory CD8 T cells (CD45RA-CCR7+/-) from blood or uninvolved lymph node. The receptor comes from a human donor with head and neck squamous cell carcinoma. The chain employs TRBV30 and TRBJ1-6; 8 central nucleotides agree with TRBD1. The CDR3 reads CAWRQGVGYSPLHF. The sequence in DNA is TGTGCCTGGAGACAGGGGGTCGGATATTCACCCCTCCACTTT.